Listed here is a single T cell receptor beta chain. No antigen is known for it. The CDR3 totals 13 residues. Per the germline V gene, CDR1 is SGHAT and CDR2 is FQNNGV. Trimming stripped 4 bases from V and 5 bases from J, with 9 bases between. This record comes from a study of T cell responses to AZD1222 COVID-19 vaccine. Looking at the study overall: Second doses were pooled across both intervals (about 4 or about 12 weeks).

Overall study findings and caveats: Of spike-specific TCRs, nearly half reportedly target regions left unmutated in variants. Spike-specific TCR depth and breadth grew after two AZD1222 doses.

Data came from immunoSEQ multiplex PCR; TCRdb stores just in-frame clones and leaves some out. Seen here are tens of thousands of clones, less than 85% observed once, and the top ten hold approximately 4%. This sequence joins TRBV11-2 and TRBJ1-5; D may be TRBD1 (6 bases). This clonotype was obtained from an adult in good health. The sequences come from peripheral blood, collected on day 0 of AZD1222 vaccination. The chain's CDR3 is CASSSGHDQPQHF. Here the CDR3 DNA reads TGTGCCAGCAGCTCGGGACACGATCAGCCCCAGCATTTT.